Listed below are T cell receptor beta chains from one sample, sequenced in a study of blood T cell repertoires in COVID-19. Assay used: immunoSEQ multiplex PCR; TCRdb lists only in-frame clones, some missing. The sample lists about 160,000 clones, over 70% occurring once. Sequencing used PBMCs or T cells enriched from blood (not recorded which). Source of these receptors: a woman between 40 and 55 years old with acute COVID-19. CDR3s leave out the opening cysteine and the closing phenylalanine or tryptophan. The D gene is left open where the match is weak.

d_gene: TRBD2
j_gene: TRBJ2-1
v_gene: TRBV24-1
CDR3aa: ATSDLPPYGGREGEQF

d_gene: NA
j_gene: TRBJ2-2
v_gene: TRBV6-5
CDR3aa: ASKKGTWNTGELF

d_gene: NA
j_gene: TRBJ2-3
v_gene: TRBV5-4
CDR3aa: ACGTGTDTQY

d_gene: TRBD1
j_gene: TRBJ1-4
v_gene: TRBV5-6
CDR3aa: ASSLRTGLGEKLF

d_gene: TRBD2
j_gene: TRBJ2-3
v_gene: TRBV30
CDR3aa: AWSERSGRASDTQY

d_gene: NA
j_gene: TRBJ2-7
v_gene: TRBV7-2
CDR3aa: ASSNLLSYEQY

d_gene: NA
j_gene: TRBJ1-2
v_gene: TRBV19
CDR3aa: ASSISPRNYGYT

d_gene: NA
j_gene: TRBJ1-1
v_gene: TRBV7-2
CDR3aa: ASSLAWTVGTAF

d_gene: TRBD2
j_gene: TRBJ2-3
v_gene: TRBV19
CDR3aa: ASSKTGTTLDTQY

d_gene: TRBD1
j_gene: TRBJ1-5
v_gene: TRBV2
CDR3aa: ASRGDSGQPQH

d_gene: TRBD2
j_gene: TRBJ2-5
v_gene: TRBV5-1
CDR3aa: ASSPAPSSGRQETQY

d_gene: NA
j_gene: TRBJ2-1
v_gene: TRBV11-3
CDR3aa: ASSLDGALGSYNEQF

d_gene: NA
j_gene: TRBJ1-2
v_gene: TRBV5-4
CDR3aa: ATGVNYGYT

d_gene: TRBD1
j_gene: TRBJ1-6
v_gene: TRBV20-1
CDR3aa: SASEGTENSPLH

d_gene: TRBD2
j_gene: TRBJ2-2
v_gene: TRBV6-2/TRBV6-3
CDR3aa: ASSLTSARTGELF